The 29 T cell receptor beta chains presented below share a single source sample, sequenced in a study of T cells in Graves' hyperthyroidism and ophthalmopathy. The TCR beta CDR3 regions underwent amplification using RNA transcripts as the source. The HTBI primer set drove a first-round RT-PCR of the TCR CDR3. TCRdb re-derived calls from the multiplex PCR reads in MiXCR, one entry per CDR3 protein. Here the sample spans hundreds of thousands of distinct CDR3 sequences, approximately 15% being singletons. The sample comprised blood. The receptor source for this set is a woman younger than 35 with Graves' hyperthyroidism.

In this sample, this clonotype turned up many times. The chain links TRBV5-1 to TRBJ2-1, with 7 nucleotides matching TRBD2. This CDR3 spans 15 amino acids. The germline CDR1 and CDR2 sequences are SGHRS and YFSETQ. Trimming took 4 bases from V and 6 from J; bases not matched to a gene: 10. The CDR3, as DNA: TGCGCCAGCAGCCCCACGGTACTAGCGCCCAATGAGCAGTTCTTC. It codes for CASSPTVLAPNEQFF.

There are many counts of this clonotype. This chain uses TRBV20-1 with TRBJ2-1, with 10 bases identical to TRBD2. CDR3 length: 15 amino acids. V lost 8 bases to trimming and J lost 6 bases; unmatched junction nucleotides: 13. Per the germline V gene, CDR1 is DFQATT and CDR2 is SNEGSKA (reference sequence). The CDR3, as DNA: TGCAGTTCAAGAGCCCCGAGCGGGAGGGGCAATGAGCAGTTCTTC. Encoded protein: CSSRAPSGRGNEQFF.

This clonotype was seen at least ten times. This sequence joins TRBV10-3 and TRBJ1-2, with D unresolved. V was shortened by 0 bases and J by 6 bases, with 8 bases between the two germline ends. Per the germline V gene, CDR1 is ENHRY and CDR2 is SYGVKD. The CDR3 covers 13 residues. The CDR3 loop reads CAISESGRNGYTF. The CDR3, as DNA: TGTGCCATCAGTGAGTCGGGGAGGAATGGCTACACCTTC.

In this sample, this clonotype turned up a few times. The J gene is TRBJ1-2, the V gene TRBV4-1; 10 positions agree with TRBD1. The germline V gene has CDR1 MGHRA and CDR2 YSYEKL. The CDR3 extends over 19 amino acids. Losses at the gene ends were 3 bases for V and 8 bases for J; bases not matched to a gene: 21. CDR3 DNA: TGCGCCAGCAGCCATTTGGGAGGGGGGACAGGGGACCCTAAACTGGGCTACACCTTC. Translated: CASSHLGGGTGDPKLGYTF.

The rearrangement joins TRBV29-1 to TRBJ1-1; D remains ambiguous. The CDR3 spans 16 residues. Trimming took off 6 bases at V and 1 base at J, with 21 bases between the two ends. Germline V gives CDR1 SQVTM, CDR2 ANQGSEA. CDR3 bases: TGCAGCGTCGACCGTTTTCTGAGGGCTGAGAACACTGAAGCTTTCTTT. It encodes CSVDRFLRAENTEAFF. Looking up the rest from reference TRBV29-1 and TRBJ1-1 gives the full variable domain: SAVISQKPSRDICQRGTSLTIQCQVDSQVTMMFWYRQQPGQSLTLIATANQGSEATYESGFVIDKFPISRPNLTFSTLTVSNMSPEDSSIYLCSVDRFLRAENTEAFFGQGTRLTVV.

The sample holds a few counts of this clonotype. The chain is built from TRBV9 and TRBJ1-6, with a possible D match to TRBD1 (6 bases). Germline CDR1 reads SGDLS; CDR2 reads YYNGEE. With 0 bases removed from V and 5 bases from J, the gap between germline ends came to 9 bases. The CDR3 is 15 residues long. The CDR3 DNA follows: TGTGCCAGCAGCGTAGGGGGGGACAATAATTCACCCCTCCACTTT. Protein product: CASSVGGDNNSPLHF.

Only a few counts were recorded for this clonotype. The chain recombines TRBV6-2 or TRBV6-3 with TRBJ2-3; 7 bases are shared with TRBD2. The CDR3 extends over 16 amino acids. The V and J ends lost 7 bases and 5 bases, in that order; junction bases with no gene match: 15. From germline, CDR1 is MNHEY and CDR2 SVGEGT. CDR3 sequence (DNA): TGTGCCAGCAAACGGAGGCGGGAGTCACCGGGAGATACGCAGTATTTT. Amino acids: CASKRRRESPGDTQYF.

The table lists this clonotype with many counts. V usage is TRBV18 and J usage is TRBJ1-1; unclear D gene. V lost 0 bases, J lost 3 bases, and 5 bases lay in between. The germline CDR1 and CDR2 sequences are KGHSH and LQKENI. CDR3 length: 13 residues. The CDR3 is CASSPPRYTEAFF. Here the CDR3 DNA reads TGTGCCAGCTCACCACCGCGGTACACTGAAGCTTTCTTT. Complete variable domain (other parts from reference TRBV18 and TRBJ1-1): NAGVMQNPRHLVRRRGQEARLRCSPMKGHSHVYWYRQLPEEGLKFMVYLQKENIIDESGMPKERFSAEFPKEGPSILRIQQVVRGDSAAYFCASSPPRYTEAFFGQGTRLTVV.

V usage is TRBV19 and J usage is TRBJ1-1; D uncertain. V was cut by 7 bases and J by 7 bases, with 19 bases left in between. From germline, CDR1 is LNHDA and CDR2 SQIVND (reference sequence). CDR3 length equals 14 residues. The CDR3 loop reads CASNRLNPPNEAFF. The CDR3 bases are TGTGCCAGTAACAGACTTAACCCCCCTAATGAAGCTTTCTTT.

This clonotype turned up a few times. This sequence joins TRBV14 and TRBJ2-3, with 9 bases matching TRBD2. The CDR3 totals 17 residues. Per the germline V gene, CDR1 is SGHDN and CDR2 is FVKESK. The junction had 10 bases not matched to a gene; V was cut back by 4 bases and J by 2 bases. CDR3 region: CASSRRPSGKVTDTQYF. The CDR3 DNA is TGTGCCAGCAGCCGACGACCTAGCGGGAAAGTCACAGATACGCAGTATTTT.

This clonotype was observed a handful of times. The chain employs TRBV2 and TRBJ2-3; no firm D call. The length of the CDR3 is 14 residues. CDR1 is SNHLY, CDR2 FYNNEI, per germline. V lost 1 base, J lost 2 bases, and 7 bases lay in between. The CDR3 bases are TGTGCCAGCAGTGAAGAAAGGGTCACAGATACGCAGTATTTT. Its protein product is CASSEERVTDTQYF.

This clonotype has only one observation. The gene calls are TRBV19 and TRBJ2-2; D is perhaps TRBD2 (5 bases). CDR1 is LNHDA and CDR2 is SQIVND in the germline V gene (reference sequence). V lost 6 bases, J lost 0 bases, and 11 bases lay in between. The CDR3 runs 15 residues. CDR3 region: CASRLKRSNTGELFF. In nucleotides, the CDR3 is TGTGCCAGTAGATTGAAGCGGTCGAACACCGGGGAGCTGTTTTTT.

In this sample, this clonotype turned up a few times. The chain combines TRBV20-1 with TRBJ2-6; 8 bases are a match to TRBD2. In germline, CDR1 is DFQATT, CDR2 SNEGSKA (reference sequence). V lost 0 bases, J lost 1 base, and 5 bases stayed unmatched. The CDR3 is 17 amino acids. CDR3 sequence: CSARDGAGGSGANVLTF. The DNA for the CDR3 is TGCAGTGCTAGAGATGGGGCGGGAGGATCTGGGGCCAACGTCCTGACTTTC.

The CDR3: CASSQDVMTVYSNQPQHF. The CDR3 DNA is TGCGCCAGCAGCCAAGATGTAATGACGGTTTATAGCAATCAGCCCCAGCATTTT. The chain uses TRBV4-1 and TRBJ1-5; D not resolved. V was cut by 0 bases and J by 0 bases, with 15 bases left in between. Germline-derived CDR1 and CDR2 are MGHRA and YSYEKL. This CDR3 is built from 18 residues.

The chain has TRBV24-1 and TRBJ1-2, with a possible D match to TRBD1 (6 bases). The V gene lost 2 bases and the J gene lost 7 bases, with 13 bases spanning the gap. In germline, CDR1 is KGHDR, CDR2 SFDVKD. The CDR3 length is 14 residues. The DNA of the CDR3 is TGTGCCACCAGTGATTACAGAACAGGGCGTGGCTACACCTTC. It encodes CATSDYRTGRGYTF.

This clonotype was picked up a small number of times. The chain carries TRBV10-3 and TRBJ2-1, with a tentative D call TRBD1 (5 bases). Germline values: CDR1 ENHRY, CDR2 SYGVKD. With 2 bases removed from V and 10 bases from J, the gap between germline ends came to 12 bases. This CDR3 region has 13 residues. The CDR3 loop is CAISERPGQEQFF. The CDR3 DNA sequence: TGTGCCATCAGTGAGAGACCAGGACAAGAGCAGTTCTTC.

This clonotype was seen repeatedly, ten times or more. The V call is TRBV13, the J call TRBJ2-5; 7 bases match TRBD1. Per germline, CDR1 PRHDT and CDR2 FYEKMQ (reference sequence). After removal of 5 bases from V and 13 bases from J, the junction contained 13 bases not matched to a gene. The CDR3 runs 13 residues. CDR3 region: CASSTRDSPRPYF. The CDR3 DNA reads TGTGCCAGCAGCACACGGGACAGTCCTCGTCCGTACTTC.

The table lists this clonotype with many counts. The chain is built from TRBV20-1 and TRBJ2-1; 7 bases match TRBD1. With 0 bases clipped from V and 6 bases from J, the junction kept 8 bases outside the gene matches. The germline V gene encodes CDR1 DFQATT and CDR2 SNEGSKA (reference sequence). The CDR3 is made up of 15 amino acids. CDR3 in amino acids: CSARDPGQAFNEQFF. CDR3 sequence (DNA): TGCAGTGCTAGAGATCCTGGACAGGCGTTCAATGAGCAGTTCTTC.

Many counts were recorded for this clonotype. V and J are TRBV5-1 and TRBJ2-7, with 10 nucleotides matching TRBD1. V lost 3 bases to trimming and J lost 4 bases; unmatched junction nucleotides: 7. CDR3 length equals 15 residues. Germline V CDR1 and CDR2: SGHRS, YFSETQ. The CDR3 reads CASSSWDRGNYEQYF. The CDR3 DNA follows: TGCGCCAGCAGCTCGTGGGACAGGGGTAATTACGAGCAGTACTTC.

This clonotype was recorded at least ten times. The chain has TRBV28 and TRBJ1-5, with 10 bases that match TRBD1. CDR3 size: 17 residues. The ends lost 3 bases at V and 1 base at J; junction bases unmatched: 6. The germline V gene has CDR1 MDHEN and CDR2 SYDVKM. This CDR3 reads CASSFRDRGLSNQPQHF. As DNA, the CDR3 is TGTGCCAGCAGTTTTCGGGACAGGGGACTGAGCAATCAGCCCCAGCATTTT.

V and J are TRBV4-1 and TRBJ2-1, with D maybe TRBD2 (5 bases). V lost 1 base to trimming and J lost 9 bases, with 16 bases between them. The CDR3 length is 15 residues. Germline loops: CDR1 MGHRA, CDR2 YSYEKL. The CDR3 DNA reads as TGCGCCAGCAGCCAAGGTCCACTAGAAGATGTTGAGCAGTTCTTC. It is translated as CASSQGPLEDVEQFF.

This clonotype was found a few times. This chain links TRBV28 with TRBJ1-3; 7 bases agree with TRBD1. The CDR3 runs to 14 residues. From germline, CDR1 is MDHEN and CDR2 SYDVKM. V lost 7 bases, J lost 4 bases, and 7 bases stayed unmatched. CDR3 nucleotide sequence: TGTGCCAGCACCGCCAGGGGGATCGGAAACACCATATATTTT. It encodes CASTARGIGNTIYF.

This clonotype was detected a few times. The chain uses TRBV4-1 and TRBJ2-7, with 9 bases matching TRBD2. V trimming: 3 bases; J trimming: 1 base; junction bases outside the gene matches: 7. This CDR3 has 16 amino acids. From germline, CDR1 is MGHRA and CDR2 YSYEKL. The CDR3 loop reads CASSHPGLAGSYEQYF. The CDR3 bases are TGCGCCAGCAGCCACCCGGGGCTAGCGGGATCCTACGAGCAGTACTTC.

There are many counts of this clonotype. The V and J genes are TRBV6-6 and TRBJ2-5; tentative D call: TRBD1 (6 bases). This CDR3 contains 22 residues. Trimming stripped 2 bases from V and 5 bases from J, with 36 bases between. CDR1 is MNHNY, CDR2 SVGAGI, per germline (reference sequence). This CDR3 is CASSYAREGHRDQPWGPETQYF. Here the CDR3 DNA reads TGTGCCAGCAGTTACGCACGTGAGGGGCACAGAGACCAGCCCTGGGGGCCCGAGACCCAGTACTTC.

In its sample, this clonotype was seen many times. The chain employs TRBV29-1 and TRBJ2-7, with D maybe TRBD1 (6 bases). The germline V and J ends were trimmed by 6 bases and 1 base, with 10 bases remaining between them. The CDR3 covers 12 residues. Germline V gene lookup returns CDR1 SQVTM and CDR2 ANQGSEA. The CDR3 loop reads CSVRDTSYEQYF. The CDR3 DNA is TGCAGCGTGAGGGACACGTCCTACGAGCAGTACTTC.

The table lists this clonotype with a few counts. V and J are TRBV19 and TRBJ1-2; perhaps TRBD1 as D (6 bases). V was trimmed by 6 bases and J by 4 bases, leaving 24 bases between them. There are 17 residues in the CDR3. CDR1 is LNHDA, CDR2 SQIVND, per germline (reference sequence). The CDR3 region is CASSPVVGGPNLYGYTF. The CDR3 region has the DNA TGTGCCAGTAGCCCCGTAGTAGGGGGACCGAACCTCTATGGCTACACCTTC.

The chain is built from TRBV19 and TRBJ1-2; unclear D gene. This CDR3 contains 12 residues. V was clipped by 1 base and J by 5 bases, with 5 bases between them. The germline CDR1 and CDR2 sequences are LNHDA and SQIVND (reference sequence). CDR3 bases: TGTGCCAGTAGTATAGTAGGGTATGGCTACACCTTC. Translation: CASSIVGYGYTF. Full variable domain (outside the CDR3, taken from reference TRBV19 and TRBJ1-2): DGGITQSPKYLFRKEGQNVTLSCEQNLNHDAMYWYRQDPGQGLRLIYYSQIVNDFQKGDIAEGYSVSREKKESFPLTVTSAQKNPTAFYLCASSIVGYGYTFGSGTRLTVV.

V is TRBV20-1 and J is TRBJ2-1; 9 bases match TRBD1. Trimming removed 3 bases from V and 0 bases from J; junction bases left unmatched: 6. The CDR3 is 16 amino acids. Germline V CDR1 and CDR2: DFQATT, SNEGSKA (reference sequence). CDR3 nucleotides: TGCAGTGCTAGTTCCGGGACAGGGAGCTCCTACAATGAGCAGTTCTTC. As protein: CSASSGTGSSYNEQFF.

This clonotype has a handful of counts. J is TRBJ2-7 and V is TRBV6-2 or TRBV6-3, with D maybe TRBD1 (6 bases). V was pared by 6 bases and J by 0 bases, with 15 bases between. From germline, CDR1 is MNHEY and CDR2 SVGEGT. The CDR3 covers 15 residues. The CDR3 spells CASSPTGWNSYEQYF. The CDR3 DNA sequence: TGTGCCAGCAGCCCTACAGGGTGGAACTCCTACGAGCAGTACTTC.